What follows is one T cell receptor (beta chain) and its context. The data belong to a study of early T cells in non-severe SARS-CoV-2 infection. For the study at large: Sequencing was performed on bulk RNA from unsorted whole blood, leaving chains unpaired.

Researchers attached unique molecular identifiers to individual cDNA molecules. TCRdb analysed the 5' RACE reads with MiXCR anew, one entry per CDR3 protein. The top ten hold approximately 8% of the sample, which has about 83,000 distinct CDR3 sequences, about 9.4% seen once. This receptor was identified in an adult who was a healthcare worker with PCR-confirmed SARS-CoV-2 infection or an uninfected control (not recorded which). Sequencing was performed on whole blood, taken at baseline.

The CDR3 reads CASSEMRERPDTQYF. The CDR3 DNA is TGCGCCAGCAGTGAGATGAGGGAGAGACCAGATACGCAGTATTTT. The genes are TRBV10-1 and TRBJ2-3, with D possibly TRBD2 on 5 matching bases. From germline, CDR1 is WNHNN and CDR2 SYGVQD (reference sequence). V gave up 2 bases and J gave up 4 bases, with 13 bases separating them. The CDR3 contains 15 residues.